This T cell receptor (beta chain) appears in the sequencing data of a study of blood T cell repertoires in COVID-19. This CDR3 comprises 15 residues. V lost 1 base to trimming and J lost 3 bases; unmatched junction nucleotides: 0. The germline V gene encodes CDR1 MNHNS and CDR2 SASEGT. Method: immunoSEQ multiplex PCR; TCRdb's copy keeps in-frame clones and lacks some. The sample shows approximately 140,000 clones, about 81% of them seen only once. The sample taken for sequencing was PBMCs or T cells enriched from blood (not recorded which). The gene calls are TRBV6-1 and TRBJ1-6, with 7 bases that match TRBD1. The TCR sequence derives from a man aged 35 to 55 with acute COVID-19. The CDR3: CASSEGQGYNSPLHF. As DNA, the CDR3 is TGTGCCAGCAGTGAAGGACAGGGCTATAATTCACCCCTCCACTTT.